The 10 T cell receptor beta chains below all came from one sample that was sequenced in a study of monozygotic twins with inflammatory bowel disease. From the 5' RACE reads, TCRdb lists one entry per CDR3 protein and no DNA. Its clone listing holds more than 300,000 distinct CDR3 sequences. The sample taken for sequencing was blood. The receptor set was obtained from a human donor with ulcerative colitis or Crohn's disease, or a healthy co-twin of an affected twin (not recorded which).

The chain couples TRBV4-2 to TRBJ1-2; the TRBD1 assignment by TCRdb is unverifiable without DNA. This CDR3 has 14 amino acids. The germline V gene has CDR1 LGHNA and CDR2 YNFKEQ. The CDR3 protein is CASSQGQGAEGYTF.

The chain employs TRBV3-1 and TRBJ2-4; no DNA is available, so the TRBD1 call from TCRdb remains unchecked. The germline CDR1 and CDR2 sequences are LGHDT and YNNKEL (reference sequence). CDR3 length equals 13 residues. The CDR3 is CASSQAGGLYQYF.

This clonotype registers medium-sized by frequency. The rearrangement joins TRBV5-1 to TRBJ2-1; TCRdb indicates TRBD1, and absent DNA this call remains unverified. CDR3 length: 13 amino acids. Germline assignment: CDR1 SGHRS and CDR2 YFSETQ. CDR3 region: CASSFSKGNEQFF.

This sequence joins TRBV6-2 or TRBV6-3 and TRBJ2-3; TCRdb's D gene call, TRBD2, goes unchecked for lack of DNA. The CDR3 sequence is 18 residues long. Germline loops: CDR1 MNHEY, CDR2 SVGEGT. The CDR3 protein is CASSYEPGRSSVVDTQYF.

The rearrangement links TRBV12-3 or TRBV12-4 to TRBJ2-5; the D call of TRBD1 rests on TCRdb alone, since no DNA is present to check it. The CDR3 is 13 amino acids. The CDR3 spells CASSGQGQETQYF.

V usage is TRBV30 and J usage is TRBJ1-5. The CDR3 has 14 residues. Germline CDR1 reads GTSNPN; CDR2 reads SVGIG (reference sequence). CDR3 in amino acids: CAWSVDYSNQPQHF. The complete variable domain, with remaining parts taken from reference TRBV30 and TRBJ1-5, reads SQTIHQWPATLVQPVGSPLSLECTVEGTSNPNLYWYRQAAGRGLQLLFYSVGIGQISSEVPQNLSASRPQDRQFILSSKKLLLSDSGFYLCAWSVDYSNQPQHFGDGTRLSIL.

J is TRBJ1-5 and V is TRBV7-8. Germline V CDR1 and CDR2: SGHVS, FQNEAQ. There are 18 residues in the CDR3. The CDR3: CASSLKSRKGGSNQPQHF.

The rearrangement uses TRBV7-2 and TRBJ1-5. Germline V lookup: CDR1 SGHTA, CDR2 FQGNSA. This CDR3 has 16 amino acids. The CDR3 sequence: CASSLVNSKGNQPQHF.

The rearrangement links TRBV6-1 to TRBJ1-5; TCRdb designates TRBD1, a call that cannot be tested without DNA. The CDR3 contains 14 residues. The germline V gene has CDR1 MNHNS and CDR2 SASEGT. The CDR3 reads CASRDDRGNQPQHF.

The chain has TRBV10-3 and TRBJ2-3; TCRdb designates TRBD2, a call that cannot be tested without DNA. The germline CDR1 and CDR2 sequences are ENHRY and SYGVKD. The CDR3 has 14 amino acids. CDR3 region: CAIRPGLPGDTQYF.